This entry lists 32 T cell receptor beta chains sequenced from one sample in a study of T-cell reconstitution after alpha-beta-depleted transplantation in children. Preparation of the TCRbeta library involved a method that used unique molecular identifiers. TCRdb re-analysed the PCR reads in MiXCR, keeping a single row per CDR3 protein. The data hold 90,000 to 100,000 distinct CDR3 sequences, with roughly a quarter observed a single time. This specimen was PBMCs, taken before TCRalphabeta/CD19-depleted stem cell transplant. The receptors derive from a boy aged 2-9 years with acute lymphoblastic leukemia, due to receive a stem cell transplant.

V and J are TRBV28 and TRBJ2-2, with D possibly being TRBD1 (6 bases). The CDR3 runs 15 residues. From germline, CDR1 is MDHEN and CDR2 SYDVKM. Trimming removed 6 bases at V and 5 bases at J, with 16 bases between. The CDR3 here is CASSSPLRGTGELFF. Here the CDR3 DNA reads TGTGCCAGCAGCTCTCCACTCAGGGGTACCGGGGAGCTGTTTTTT.

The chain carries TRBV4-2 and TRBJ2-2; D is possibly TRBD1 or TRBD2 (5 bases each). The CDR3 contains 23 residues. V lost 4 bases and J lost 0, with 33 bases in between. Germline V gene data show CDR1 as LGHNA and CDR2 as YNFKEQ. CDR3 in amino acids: CASSPGLRDRVDFLFANTGELFF. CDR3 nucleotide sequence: TGTGCCAGCAGCCCGGGGCTCCGGGACCGAGTTGATTTTTTGTTCGCGAACACCGGGGAGCTGTTTTTT.

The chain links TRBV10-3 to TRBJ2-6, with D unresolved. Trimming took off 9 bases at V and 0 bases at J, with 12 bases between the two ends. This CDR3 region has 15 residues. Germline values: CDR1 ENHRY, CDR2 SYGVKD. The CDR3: CAIAKVGSGANVLTF. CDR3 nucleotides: TGTGCCATTGCCAAGGTTGGCTCTGGGGCCAACGTCCTGACTTTC.

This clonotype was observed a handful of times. This chain's CDR3 is CASSLAADPPTDEQFF. The CDR3 bases are TGTGCCAGCAGCTTAGCTGCGGACCCTCCCACCGATGAGCAGTTCTTC. V and J are TRBV7-6 and TRBJ2-1; D is uncertain. This CDR3 comprises 16 residues. V lost 0 bases to trimming and J lost 8 bases, with 17 bases between them. CDR1 is SGHVS and CDR2 is FNYEAQ in the germline V gene.

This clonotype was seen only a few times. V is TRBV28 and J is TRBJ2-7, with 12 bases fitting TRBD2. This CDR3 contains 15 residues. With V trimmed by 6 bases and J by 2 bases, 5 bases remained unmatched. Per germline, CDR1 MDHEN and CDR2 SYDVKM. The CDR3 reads CASRPGLAGTYEQYF. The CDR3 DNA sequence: TGTGCCAGCAGACCCGGACTAGCGGGGACCTACGAGCAGTACTTC.

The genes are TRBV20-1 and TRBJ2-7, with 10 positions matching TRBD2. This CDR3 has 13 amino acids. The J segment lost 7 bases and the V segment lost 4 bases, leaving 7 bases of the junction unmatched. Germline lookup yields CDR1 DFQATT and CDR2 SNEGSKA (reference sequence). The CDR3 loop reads CSATGLAAGEQYF. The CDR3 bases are TGCAGTGCTACCGGACTAGCGGCCGGGGAGCAGTACTTC.

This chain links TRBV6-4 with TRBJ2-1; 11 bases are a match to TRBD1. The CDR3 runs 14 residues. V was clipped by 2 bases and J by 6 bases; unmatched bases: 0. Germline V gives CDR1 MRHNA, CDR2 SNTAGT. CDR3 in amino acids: CASSDGTGGNEQFF. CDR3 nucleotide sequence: TGTGCCAGCAGTGACGGGACAGGGGGCAATGAGCAGTTCTTC.

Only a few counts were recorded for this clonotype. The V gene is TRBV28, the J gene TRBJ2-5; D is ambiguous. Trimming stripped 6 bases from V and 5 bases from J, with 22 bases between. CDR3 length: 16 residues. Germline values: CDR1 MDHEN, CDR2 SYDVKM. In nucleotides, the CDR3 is TGTGCCAGCAGCACAACGGCACCCCCAAGGTGGGAGACCCAGTACTTC. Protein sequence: CASSTTAPPRWETQYF.

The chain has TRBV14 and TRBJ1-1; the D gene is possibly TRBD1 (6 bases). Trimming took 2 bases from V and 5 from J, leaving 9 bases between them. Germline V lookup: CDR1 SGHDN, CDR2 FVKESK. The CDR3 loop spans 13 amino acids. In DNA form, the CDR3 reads TGTGCCAGCAGCCAACGGAGGGGGACTGAAGCTTTCTTT. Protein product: CASSQRRGTEAFF.

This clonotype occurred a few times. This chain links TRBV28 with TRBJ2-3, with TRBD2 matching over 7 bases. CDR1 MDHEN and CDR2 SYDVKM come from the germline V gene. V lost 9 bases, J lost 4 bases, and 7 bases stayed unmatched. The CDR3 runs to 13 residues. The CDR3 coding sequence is TGTGCCAGGGAGGGGAGGGGCGCAGATACGCAGTATTTT. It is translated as CAREGRGADTQYF. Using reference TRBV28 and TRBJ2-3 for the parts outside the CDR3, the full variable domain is DVKVTQSSRYLVKRTGEKVFLECVQDMDHENMFWYRQDPGLGLRLIYFSYDVKMKEKGDIPEGYSVSREKKERFSLILESASTNQTSMYLCAREGRGADTQYFGPGTRLTVL.

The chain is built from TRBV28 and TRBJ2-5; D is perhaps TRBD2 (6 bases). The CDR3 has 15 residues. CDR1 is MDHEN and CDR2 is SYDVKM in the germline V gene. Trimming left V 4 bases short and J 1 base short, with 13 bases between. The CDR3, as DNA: TGTGCCAGCAGTTGGGAGGCGAATCCCCAAGAGACCCAGTACTTC. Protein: CASSWEANPQETQYF.

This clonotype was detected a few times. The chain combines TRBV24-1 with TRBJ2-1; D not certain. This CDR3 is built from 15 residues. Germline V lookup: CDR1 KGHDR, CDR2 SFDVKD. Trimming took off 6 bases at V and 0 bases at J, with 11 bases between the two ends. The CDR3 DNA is TGTGCCACCAGTAAATCCGGATACTCCTACAATGAGCAGTTCTTC. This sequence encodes CATSKSGYSYNEQFF.

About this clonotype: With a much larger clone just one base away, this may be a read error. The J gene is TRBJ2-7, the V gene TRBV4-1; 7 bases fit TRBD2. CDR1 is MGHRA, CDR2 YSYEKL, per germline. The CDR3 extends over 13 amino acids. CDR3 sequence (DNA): TGCGTCAGCAGCCAAGAGCCAACTAGCGTTCTGTACTTC. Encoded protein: CVSSQEPTSVLYF.

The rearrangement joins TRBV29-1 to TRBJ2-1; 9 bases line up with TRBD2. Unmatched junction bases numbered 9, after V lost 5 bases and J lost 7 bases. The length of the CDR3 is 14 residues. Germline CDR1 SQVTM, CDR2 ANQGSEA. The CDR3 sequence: CSVQVLAGSNEQFF. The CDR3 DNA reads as TGCAGCGTTCAAGTGCTAGCGGGATCAAATGAGCAGTTCTTC.

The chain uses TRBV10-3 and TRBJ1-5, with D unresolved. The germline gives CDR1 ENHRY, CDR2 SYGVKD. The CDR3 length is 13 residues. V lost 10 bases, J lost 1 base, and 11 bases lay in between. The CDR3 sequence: CATDDGSNQPQHF. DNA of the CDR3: TGTGCCACCGACGACGGGAGCAATCAGCCCCAGCATTTT.

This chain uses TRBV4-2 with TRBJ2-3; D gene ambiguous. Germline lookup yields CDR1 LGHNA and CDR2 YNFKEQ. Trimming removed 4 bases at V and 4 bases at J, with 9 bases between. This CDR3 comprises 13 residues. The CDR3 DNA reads TGTGCCAGCAGCCCCGTGCCCCCAGATACGCAGTATTTT. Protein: CASSPVPPDTQYF.

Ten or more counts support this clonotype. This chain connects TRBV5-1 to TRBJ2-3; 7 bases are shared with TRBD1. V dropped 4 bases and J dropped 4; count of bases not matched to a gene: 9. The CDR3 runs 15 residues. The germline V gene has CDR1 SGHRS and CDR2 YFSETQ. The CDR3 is CASSPTGTAPDTQYF. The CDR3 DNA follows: TGCGCCAGCAGCCCTACCGGGACAGCTCCAGATACGCAGTATTTT.

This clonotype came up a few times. The CDR3 nucleotides are TGCGCCAGCAGCACCCTGGACTCTATCAACACTGAAGCTTTCTTT. It specifies CASSTLDSINTEAFF. This chain uses TRBV5-1 with TRBJ1-1, with D uncertain. The CDR3 is made up of 15 amino acids. CDR1 SGHRS and CDR2 YFSETQ come from the germline V gene. Trimming stripped 4 bases from V and 2 bases from J, with 15 bases between.

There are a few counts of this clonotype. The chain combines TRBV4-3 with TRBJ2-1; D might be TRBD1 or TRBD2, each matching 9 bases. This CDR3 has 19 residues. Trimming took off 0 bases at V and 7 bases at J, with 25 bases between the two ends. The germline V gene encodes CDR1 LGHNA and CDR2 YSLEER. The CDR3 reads CASSQDPRASGTGRNEQFF. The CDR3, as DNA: TGCGCCAGCAGCCAAGATCCGCGGGCTAGCGGGACAGGGAGGAATGAGCAGTTCTTC.

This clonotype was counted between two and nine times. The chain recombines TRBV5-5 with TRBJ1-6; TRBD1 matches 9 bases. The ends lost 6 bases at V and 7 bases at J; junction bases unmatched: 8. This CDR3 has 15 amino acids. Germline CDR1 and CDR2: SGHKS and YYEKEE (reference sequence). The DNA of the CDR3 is TGTGCCAGCACCGAGCTCGGGACAGGGAATTCACCCCTCCACTTT. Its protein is CASTELGTGNSPLHF.

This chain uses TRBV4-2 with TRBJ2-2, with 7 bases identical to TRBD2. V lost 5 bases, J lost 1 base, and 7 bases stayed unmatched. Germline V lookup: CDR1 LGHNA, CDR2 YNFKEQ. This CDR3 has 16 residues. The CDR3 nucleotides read TGTGCCAGCAGCGTCCAGACTAGCCTGAACACCGGGGAGCTGTTTTTT. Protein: CASSVQTSLNTGELFF.

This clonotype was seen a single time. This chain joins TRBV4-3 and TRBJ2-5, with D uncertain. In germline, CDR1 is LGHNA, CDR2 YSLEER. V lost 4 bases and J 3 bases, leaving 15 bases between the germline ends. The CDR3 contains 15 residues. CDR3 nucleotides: TGCGCCAGCAGCCCTCATAGGGCACCTAAAGAGACCCAGTACTTC. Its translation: CASSPHRAPKETQYF.

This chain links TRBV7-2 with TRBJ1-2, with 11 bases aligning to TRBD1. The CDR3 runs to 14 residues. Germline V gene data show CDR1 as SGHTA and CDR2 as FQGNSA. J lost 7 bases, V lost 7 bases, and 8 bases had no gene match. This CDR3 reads CASNYGQGASGYTF. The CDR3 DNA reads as TGTGCCAGCAACTATGGACAGGGGGCGTCTGGCTACACCTTC.

As DNA, the CDR3 is TGTGCCAGCAACCAAAAACAGGGTTTTACGAATGAGCAGTTCTTC. It yields the protein CASNQKQGFTNEQFF. The V call is TRBV6-1, the J call TRBJ2-1; a weak D match, TRBD1 (6 bases). Germline loops: CDR1 MNHNS, CDR2 SASEGT. The ends were cut back, 7 bases at V and 7 bases at J, with 20 bases in the middle. The CDR3 totals 15 residues.

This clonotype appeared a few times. As DNA, the CDR3 is TGTGCCAGCAGCCTCACCGGGACCCTCGATGGCTACACCTTC. Translating it yields CASSLTGTLDGYTF. This chain joins TRBV14 and TRBJ1-2; D may be TRBD1 (5 bases). Per the germline V gene, CDR1 is SGHDN and CDR2 is FVKESK. This CDR3 is 14 amino acids long. Between the trimmed V and J ends, which lost 4 bases and 6 bases, there was a span of 15 bases. The full variable domain, in which reference TRBV14 and TRBJ1-2 provide the parts outside the CDR3, is EAGVTQFPSHSVIEKGQTVTLRCDPISGHDNLYWYRRVMGKEIKFLLHFVKESKQDESGMPNNRFLAERTGGTYSTLKVQPAELEDSGVYFCASSLTGTLDGYTFGSGTRLTVV.

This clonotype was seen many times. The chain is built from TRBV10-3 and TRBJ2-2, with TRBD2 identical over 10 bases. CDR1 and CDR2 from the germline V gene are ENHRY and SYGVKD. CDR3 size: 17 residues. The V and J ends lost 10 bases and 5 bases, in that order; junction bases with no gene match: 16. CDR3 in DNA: TGTGCCACCCAACCGACAGGGCTAGCGGGAGCTACCGGGGAGCTGTTTTTT. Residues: CATQPTGLAGATGELFF.

Here the CDR3 reads CASSQEGLNGYTF. DNA for the CDR3: TGTGCCAGCAGCCAGGAGGGTCTGAATGGCTACACCTTC. The chain carries TRBV28 and TRBJ1-2; no reliable D call. V gave up 6 bases and J gave up 6 bases, with 14 bases separating them. Germline values: CDR1 MDHEN, CDR2 SYDVKM. This CDR3 has 13 amino acids.

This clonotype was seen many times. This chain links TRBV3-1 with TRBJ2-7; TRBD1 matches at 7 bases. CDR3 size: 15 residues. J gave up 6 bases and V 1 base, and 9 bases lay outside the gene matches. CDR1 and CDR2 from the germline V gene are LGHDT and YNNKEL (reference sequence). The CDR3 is CASSQVGDRVGEQYF. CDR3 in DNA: TGTGCCAGCAGCCAAGTTGGCGACAGGGTGGGCGAGCAGTACTTC.

CDR3 in DNA: TGTGCCAGCAGCTTAATCTCTGGGGTAGCCCACTCTGGGGCCAACGTCCTGACTTTC. This gives the protein CASSLISGVAHSGANVLTF. This chain links TRBV11-2 with TRBJ2-6; D gene ambiguous. The length of the CDR3 is 19 residues. The germline CDR1 and CDR2 sequences are SGHAT and FQNNGV. V shed 2 bases and J shed 0 bases, with 17 bases lying between them.

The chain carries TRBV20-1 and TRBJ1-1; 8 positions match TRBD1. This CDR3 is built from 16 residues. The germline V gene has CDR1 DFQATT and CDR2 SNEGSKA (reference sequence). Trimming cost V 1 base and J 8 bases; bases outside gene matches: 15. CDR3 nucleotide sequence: TGCAGTGCTAGAGCTCCTTTAGCAGGGGGCCCGACAGAAGCTTTCTTT. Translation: CSARAPLAGGPTEAFF.

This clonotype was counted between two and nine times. The CDR3 region has the DNA TGTGCCAGCAGTTTATACGGGACAGGGGGGTATGGCTACACCTTC. Amino acids: CASSLYGTGGYGYTF. The chain links TRBV28 to TRBJ1-2, with 11 bases fitting TRBD1. The V gene end was trimmed by 1 base and the J gene end by 5 bases; junction bases not matched to a gene: 3. Germline CDR1 and CDR2: MDHEN and SYDVKM. This CDR3 spans 15 amino acids.

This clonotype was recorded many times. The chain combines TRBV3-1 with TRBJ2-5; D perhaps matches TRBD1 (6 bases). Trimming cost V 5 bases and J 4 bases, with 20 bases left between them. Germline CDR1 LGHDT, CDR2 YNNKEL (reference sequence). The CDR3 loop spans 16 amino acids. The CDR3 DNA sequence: TGTGCCAGCAGCTTAAGGGCGCAGGGGTGGCGAGAGACCCAGTACTTC. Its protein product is CASSLRAQGWRETQYF.